This T cell receptor (beta chain) was identified in a study of cytomegalovirus exposure and HLA in healthy donors. Study in general: The same platform as the roughly 630 first-cohort repertoires was used for the 120 validation repertoires, a later analysis reported. Overall study results and limits: Most TCRs appeared rarely, but some public TCRs recurred in many donors. The investigators catalogued 164 TCR beta chains as cytomegalovirus-associated.

The protocol was immunoSEQ multiplex PCR, while the TCRdb copy is restricted to in-frame clones and leaves out a portion. The table records over 60,000 clones, 85% to 95% of them present only once. CDR3 size: 17 residues. CDR1 and CDR2 (germline): MNHNS, SASEGT. Germline trimming cut 1 base from V and 5 bases from J; bases unmatched to any gene: 9. Comments on this clone: Its antigen is unidentified.

This chain links TRBV6-1 with TRBJ1-5, with 9 nucleotides matching TRBD1. Source material: PBMCs. The TCR sequence derives from a young man in good health and CMV-seronegative. The CDR3 spells CASSEEGGTGSDQPQHF. CDR3 DNA sequence: TGTGCCAGCAGTGAAGAAGGGGGGACAGGGTCCGATCAGCCCCAGCATTTT.